This T cell receptor beta chain was captured in a study of early T cells in non-severe SARS-CoV-2 infection. TCRdb reprocessed the 5' RACE reads with MiXCR, giving one entry per CDR3 protein. The sample carries more than 25,000 distinct CDR3 sequences, 5.3% recorded once. The clonotype comes from an adult who was a healthcare worker with PCR-confirmed SARS-CoV-2 infection or an uninfected control (not recorded which). Sequencing was done on a sample of whole blood.

The CDR3 DNA sequence: TGTGCCAGCCCAGAATCTGGGGCCAACGTCCTGACTTTC. Amino acids: CASPESGANVLTF. This sequence joins TRBV18 and TRBJ2-6; no reliable D call. The CDR3 length is 13 residues. Trimming removed 8 bases at V and 1 base at J, with 6 bases between. The germline V gene encodes CDR1 KGHSH and CDR2 LQKENI.